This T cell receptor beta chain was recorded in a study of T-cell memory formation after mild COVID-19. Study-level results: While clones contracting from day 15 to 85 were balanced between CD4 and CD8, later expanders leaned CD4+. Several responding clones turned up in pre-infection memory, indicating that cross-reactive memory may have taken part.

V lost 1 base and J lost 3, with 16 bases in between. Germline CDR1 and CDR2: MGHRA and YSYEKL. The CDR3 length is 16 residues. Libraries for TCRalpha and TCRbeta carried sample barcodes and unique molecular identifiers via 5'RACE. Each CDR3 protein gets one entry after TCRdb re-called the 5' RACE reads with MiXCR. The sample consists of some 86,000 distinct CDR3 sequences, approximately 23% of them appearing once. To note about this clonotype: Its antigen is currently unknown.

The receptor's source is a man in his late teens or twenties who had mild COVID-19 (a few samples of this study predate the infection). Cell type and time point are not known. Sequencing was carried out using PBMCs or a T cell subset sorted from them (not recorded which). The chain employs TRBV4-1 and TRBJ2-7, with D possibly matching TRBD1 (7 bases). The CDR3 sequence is CASSQAVTGRSYEQYV. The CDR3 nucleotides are TGCGCCAGCAGCCAAGCGGTGACAGGGAGGAGCTACGAGCAGTACGTC.